Given below is one TCR beta chain in context. These data belong to a study of shared clonotypes between healthy human individuals. Tens of thousands of T cell genomes, or about 0.2 ug DNA, went into the sorted-subset replicate PCRs. Assay: immunoSEQ multiplex PCR; the TCRdb copy retains only in-frame clones and omits some. This sample carries 2 million to 2.5 million clones, 80% to 95% of them seen once, and the ten largest clones take around 0.4%. This CDR3 is 16 amino acids long. V lost 0 bases, J lost 4 bases, and 13 bases lay in between. The V gene's germline CDR1 is SGHTA and CDR2 FQGNSA. Material: naive CD4+ T cells from PBMCs. Subset indicated: CD45RA+ positively selected. The chain carries TRBV7-2 and TRBJ1-3; D may be TRBD1 (5 bases). This TCR derives from a man younger than 35 in good health. Some clones in this sample may be carry-over from other donors' samples. The CDR3 here is CASSLAGGARGNTIYF. The CDR3 nucleotides are TGTGCCAGCAGCTTAGCGGGCGGGGCTCGGGGAAACACCATATATTTT.